This T cell receptor (beta chain) was identified during a study of blood T cell repertoires in COVID-19. This clone has just a few counts. The germline gives CDR1 GTSNPN, CDR2 SVGIG (reference sequence). With 5 bases removed from V and 2 bases from J, the gap between germline ends came to 12 bases. The CDR3 covers 13 residues. Authors' processing steps: Estimation of nucleated cell counts was performed using reference gene primer amplification. Assay used: immunoSEQ multiplex PCR; TCRdb lists only in-frame clones, some missing. The V and J calls and clone size are taken from that table; D and trimming were inferred from the DNA. Seen here are around 230,000 clones, around 88% observed once, and the top ten hold approximately 2.5%. Cohort allocation depended upon clinical history that participants reported.

The sample taken for sequencing was PBMCs or T cells enriched from blood (not recorded which). The chain joins TRBV30 to TRBJ1-1; possible D gene TRBD1, 5 bases. The TCR was taken from a woman aged 40 to 50 with acute COVID-19. For the CDR3, the DNA is TGTGCCTGGGAGACCGGGACTAACACTGAAGCTTTCTTT. Translation gives CAWETGTNTEAFF. Based on the CDR3 plus reference TRBV30 and TRBJ1-1, the full variable domain is SQTIHQWPATLVQPVGSPLSLECTVEGTSNPNLYWYRQAAGRGLQLLFYSVGIGQISSEVPQNLSASRPQDRQFILSSKKLLLSDSGFYLCAWETGTNTEAFFGQGTRLTVV.